This TCR beta chain derives from a study of beta chain features in type 1 diabetes. Overall study: All samples together contributed 90 million to 130 million sorted cells for examination. Study conclusions and caveats: For Type 1 diabetes patients, all four CD4+ subsets carried TCRB CDR3s that were moderately but significantly shorter. TCRB rearrangement may or may not be influenced by HLA type; here this remained unresolved.

Note on this clone: The antigen is not known.

This CDR3 comprises 15 residues. V lost 1 base to trimming and J lost 2 bases; unmatched junction nucleotides: 5. The germline V gene encodes CDR1 LGHNA and CDR2 YSLEER. Since all of the isolated RNA was reverse transcribed, expressed TCRB transcripts were what got sequenced. Only in-frame clones appear in the TCRdb table, and some are missing; sequencing was by immunoSEQ multiplex PCR. Of around 200,000 clones detected, about 12% appear once; the ten largest clones hold roughly 0.6%. This clonotype was obtained from a woman between 18 and 29 years old in good health. The V gene is TRBV4-3, the J gene TRBJ2-7; TRBD2 aligns across 7 bases. The material sequenced was central memory CD4+ T cells from blood. CDR3: CASSQVTGGPYEQYF. CDR3 nucleotide sequence: TGCGCCAGCAGCCAAGTTACGGGAGGACCCTACGAGCAGTACTTC.